This T cell receptor beta chain was recorded in a study of cytomegalovirus exposure and HLA in healthy donors. Study-wide results and limits: Researchers reported in a later analysis that a missense DCLRE1C variant was tied to TCR beta V- and J-gene trimming. TCR beta chains associated with HLA were, in a later analysis, more clonally expanded than equally common others. TCR beta V segments were, for the most part, productive about 87% or about 30% of the time in an earlier analysis. Cytomegalovirus association was assigned to about 150 TCR beta chains.

Germline V lookup: CDR1 SGHTA, CDR2 FQGNSA. The CDR3 extends over 15 amino acids. V shed 1 base and J shed 0 bases, with 9 bases lying between them. This PCR relied on a set of 60 Vbeta primers and 13 Jbeta primers. Clones were sequenced by immunoSEQ multiplex PCR, and TCRdb holds only the in-frame ones, with some missing. The sample has about 120,000 clones, more than 75% seen once; the top ten hold approximately 11%. About this clone: The antigen remains unidentified.

The chain links TRBV7-2 to TRBJ1-2; D is unresolved. This sequence originates from a man between 25 and 39 years old in good health and CMV-seropositive. Sequencing was performed on PBMCs. This CDR3 reads CASSLGTATNYGYTF. The DNA for the CDR3 is TGTGCCAGCAGCTTAGGCACAGCTACTAACTATGGCTACACCTTC. The full variable domain, in which reference TRBV7-2 and TRBJ1-2 provide the parts outside the CDR3, is GAGVSQSPSNKVTEKGKDVELRCDPISGHTALYWYRQSLGQGLEFLIYFQGNSAPDKSGLPSDRFSAERTGGSVSTLTIQRTQQEDSAVYLCASSLGTATNYGYTFGSGTRLTVV.